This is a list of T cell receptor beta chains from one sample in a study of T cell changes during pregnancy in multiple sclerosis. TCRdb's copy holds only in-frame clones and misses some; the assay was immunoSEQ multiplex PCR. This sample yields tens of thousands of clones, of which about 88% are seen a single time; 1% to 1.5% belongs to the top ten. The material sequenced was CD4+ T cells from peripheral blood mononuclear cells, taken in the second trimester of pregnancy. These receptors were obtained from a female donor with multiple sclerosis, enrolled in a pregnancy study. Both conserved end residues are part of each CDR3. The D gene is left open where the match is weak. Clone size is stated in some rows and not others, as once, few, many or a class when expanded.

cdr3_aa: CAWSRAGENIQYF
cdr3_nt: TGTGCCTGGAGTCGAGCGGGAGAAAACATTCAGTACTTC
j_call: TRBJ2-4
v_call: TRBV30
clone_size: NA
d_call: TRBD2

cdr3_aa: CASSRGGLKDEKLFF
cdr3_nt: TGTGCCAGCAGCCGGGGGGGGCTCAAAGACGAAAAACTGTTTTTT
j_call: TRBJ1-4
v_call: TRBV7-2
clone_size: once
d_call: NA

cdr3_aa: CASRRQGWGNEQFF
cdr3_nt: TGTGCCAGTAGGAGACAGGGATGGGGCAATGAGCAGTTCTTC
j_call: TRBJ2-1
v_call: TRBV19
clone_size: once
d_call: TRBD1

cdr3_aa: CASSERPGQSYGYTF
cdr3_nt: TGTGCCAGCAGTGAAAGGCCGGGACAGTCCTATGGCTACACCTTC
j_call: TRBJ1-2
v_call: TRBV2
clone_size: few
d_call: TRBD1

cdr3_aa: CAWSVKGAIYGYTF
cdr3_nt: TGTGCCTGGAGTGTAAAGGGGGCTATCTATGGCTACACCTTC
j_call: TRBJ1-2
v_call: TRBV30
clone_size: NA
d_call: TRBD1

cdr3_aa: CASSTGLAGVTDTQYF
cdr3_nt: TGTGCCAGCAGTACGGGACTAGCGGGGGTCACAGATACGCAGTATTTT
j_call: TRBJ2-3
v_call: TRBV28
clone_size: NA
d_call: TRBD2

cdr3_aa: CASSQTQGNTEAFF
cdr3_nt: TGCGCCAGCAGCCAAACACAGGGGAACACTGAAGCTTTCTTT
j_call: TRBJ1-1
v_call: TRBV5-1
clone_size: NA
d_call: NA

cdr3_aa: CASSTTGATGELFF
cdr3_nt: TGTGCCAGCAGCACCACAGGTGCCACCGGGGAGCTGTTTTTT
j_call: TRBJ2-2
v_call: TRBV7-2
clone_size: NA
d_call: NA

cdr3_aa: CASSPLAGVGSEQYF
cdr3_nt: TGTGCCAGCAGCCCGTTAGCGGGAGTAGGGTCCGAGCAGTACTTC
j_call: TRBJ2-7
v_call: TRBV5-5
clone_size: NA
d_call: TRBD2

cdr3_aa: CASRPGTLLETQYF
cdr3_nt: TGTGCCAGTAGACCCGGGACACTTCTTGAGACCCAGTACTTC
j_call: TRBJ2-5
v_call: TRBV19
clone_size: NA
d_call: NA

cdr3_aa: CASSRTGGASGANVLTF
cdr3_nt: TGTGCCAGTAGCAGGACAGGGGGCGCGAGTGGGGCCAACGTCCTGACTTTC
j_call: TRBJ2-6
v_call: TRBV19
clone_size: NA
d_call: TRBD1

cdr3_aa: CASSLVTTYEQYF
cdr3_nt: TGCGCCAGCAGCCTGGTCACAACCTACGAGCAGTACTTC
j_call: TRBJ2-7
v_call: TRBV5-1
clone_size: NA
d_call: NA

cdr3_aa: CASSPGLAGGPYEQYF
cdr3_nt: TGTGCCAGCAGCCCGGGACTAGCGGGAGGGCCCTACGAGCAGTACTTC
j_call: TRBJ2-7
v_call: TRBV7-6
clone_size: NA
d_call: TRBD2

cdr3_aa: CASTIGGGTYNEQFF
cdr3_nt: TGTGCCAGCACTATTGGGGGGGGAACCTACAATGAGCAGTTCTTC
j_call: TRBJ2-1
v_call: TRBV28
clone_size: NA
d_call: TRBD2

cdr3_aa: CASSLGDRGNYGYTF
cdr3_nt: TGCGCCAGCAGCTTGGGGGACAGGGGGAACTATGGCTACACCTTC
j_call: TRBJ1-2
v_call: TRBV5-1
clone_size: NA
d_call: TRBD1

cdr3_aa: CASRTTANTEAFF
cdr3_nt: TGTGCCAGCAGAACGACAGCGAACACTGAAGCTTTCTTT
j_call: TRBJ1-1
v_call: TRBV6-5
clone_size: NA
d_call: NA

cdr3_aa: CASSQASGSSYNEQFF
cdr3_nt: TGTGCCAGCAGCCAAGCTAGCGGGAGCTCCTACAATGAGCAGTTCTTC
j_call: TRBJ2-1
v_call: TRBV4-2
clone_size: NA
d_call: TRBD2

cdr3_aa: CASSLAGVRTDTQYF
cdr3_nt: TGTGCCAGCAGTCTAGCGGGAGTTCGTACAGATACGCAGTATTTT
j_call: TRBJ2-3
v_call: TRBV5-4
clone_size: NA
d_call: TRBD2

cdr3_aa: CAREELAGYNEQFF
cdr3_nt: TGTGCCAGGGAAGAACTAGCGGGATACAATGAGCAGTTCTTC
j_call: TRBJ2-1
v_call: TRBV27
clone_size: NA
d_call: TRBD2

cdr3_aa: CASSPNGAGGRHTGELFF
cdr3_nt: TGTGCCAGCAGTCCCAACGGCGCAGGGGGCCGTCACACCGGGGAGCTGTTTTTT
j_call: TRBJ2-2
v_call: TRBV27
clone_size: NA
d_call: TRBD1

cdr3_aa: CASSLTGTTSGANVLTF
cdr3_nt: TGCGCCAGCAGCCTGACAGGTACCACCTCTGGGGCCAACGTCCTGACTTTC
j_call: TRBJ2-6
v_call: TRBV4-3
clone_size: once
d_call: NA

cdr3_aa: CASSLRDSRSYNEQFF
cdr3_nt: TGTGCCAGCAGCCTTCGGGACTCCCGCTCCTACAATGAGCAGTTCTTC
j_call: TRBJ2-1
v_call: TRBV7-9
clone_size: NA
d_call: NA

cdr3_aa: CASSRGTLSYNEQFF
cdr3_nt: TGTGCCAGCAGCCGCGGGACTCTCTCCTACAATGAGCAGTTCTTC
j_call: TRBJ2-1
v_call: TRBV5-6
clone_size: NA
d_call: NA

cdr3_aa: CASSSGQNSYNEQFF
cdr3_nt: TGTGCCAGTAGTTCGGGACAGAACTCCTACAATGAGCAGTTCTTC
j_call: TRBJ2-1
v_call: TRBV19
clone_size: NA
d_call: TRBD1

cdr3_aa: CASSLGSRTGTGYTF
cdr3_nt: TGTGCCAGCAGCTTAGGGTCGAGGACAGGGACTGGCTACACCTTC
j_call: TRBJ1-2
v_call: TRBV7-9
clone_size: once
d_call: TRBD1

cdr3_aa: CASSLGTLYGYTF
cdr3_nt: TGTGCCAGCAGCTTAGGGACTCTCTATGGCTACACCTTC
j_call: TRBJ1-2
v_call: TRBV7-2
clone_size: once
d_call: NA

cdr3_aa: CASMLGVDRPQHF
cdr3_nt: TGTGCCAGCATGTTAGGGGTCGATCGGCCCCAGCATTTT
j_call: TRBJ1-5
v_call: TRBV6-1
clone_size: NA
d_call: NA

cdr3_aa: CASSGSTGNTGELFF
cdr3_nt: TGCGCCAGCAGCGGATCGACAGGGAACACCGGGGAGCTGTTTTTT
j_call: TRBJ2-2
v_call: TRBV5-1
clone_size: few
d_call: NA

cdr3_aa: CASSPLGGTYSNQPQHF
cdr3_nt: TGTGCCAGCAGCCCGCTGGGAGGTACTTATAGCAATCAGCCCCAGCATTTT
j_call: TRBJ1-5
v_call: TRBV7-8
clone_size: NA
d_call: NA

cdr3_aa: CASSSGLVRGNTGELFF
cdr3_nt: TGCGCCAGCAGCTCCGGACTCGTCCGAGGGAACACCGGGGAGCTGTTTTTT
j_call: TRBJ2-2
v_call: TRBV5-1
clone_size: once
d_call: NA

cdr3_aa: CASSYLTGNQPQHF
cdr3_nt: TGTGCCAGCAGTTACCTCACGGGCAATCAGCCCCAGCATTTT
j_call: TRBJ1-5
v_call: TRBV6-6
clone_size: once
d_call: NA

cdr3_aa: CASSPLLSGANVLTF
cdr3_nt: TGTGCCAGCTCACCACTACTCTCTGGGGCCAACGTCCTGACTTTC
j_call: TRBJ2-6
v_call: TRBV18
clone_size: NA
d_call: NA

cdr3_aa: CASSATSGTQEQYF
cdr3_nt: TGTGCCAGCAGCGCTACTAGCGGGACTCAAGAGCAGTACTTC
j_call: TRBJ2-7
v_call: TRBV9
clone_size: NA
d_call: TRBD2

cdr3_aa: CASSYSISGGGYTF
cdr3_nt: TGTGCCAGCAGTTACTCGATTTCGGGGGGGGGCTACACCTTC
j_call: TRBJ1-2
v_call: TRBV6-5
clone_size: NA
d_call: NA

cdr3_aa: CASSIDWARGHHQPQHF
cdr3_nt: TGTGCCAGTAGTATAGATTGGGCCAGGGGGCATCATCAGCCCCAGCATTTT
j_call: TRBJ1-5
v_call: TRBV19
clone_size: NA
d_call: TRBD1

cdr3_aa: CAISPTSGMAEQYF
cdr3_nt: TGTGCCATCAGCCCCACTAGCGGGATGGCCGAGCAGTACTTC
j_call: TRBJ2-7
v_call: TRBV10-3
clone_size: NA
d_call: TRBD2

cdr3_aa: CASSVEGQGPNEQFF
cdr3_nt: TGTGCCAGCAGCGTAGAGGGACAGGGGCCCAATGAGCAGTTCTTC
j_call: TRBJ2-1
v_call: TRBV9
clone_size: NA
d_call: TRBD1

cdr3_aa: CASSKDRDTDTQYF
cdr3_nt: TGTGCCAGCAGCAAGGACAGGGACACAGATACGCAGTATTTT
j_call: TRBJ2-3
v_call: TRBV21-1
clone_size: few
d_call: NA

cdr3_aa: CAWSVPGEVDEKLFF
cdr3_nt: TGTGCCTGGAGTGTACCCGGGGAAGTGGATGAAAAACTGTTTTTT
j_call: TRBJ1-4
v_call: TRBV30
clone_size: NA
d_call: NA

cdr3_aa: CASSLVSRGELFF
cdr3_nt: TGTGCCAGCAGCTTAGTTAGTAGAGGGGAGCTGTTTTTT
j_call: TRBJ2-2
v_call: TRBV7-9
clone_size: NA
d_call: NA

cdr3_aa: CASSLSSGAPGRLNIQYF
cdr3_nt: TGTGCCAGCAGCTTATCTAGCGGGGCCCCCGGGCGATTGAACATTCAGTACTTC
j_call: TRBJ2-4
v_call: TRBV7-2
clone_size: NA
d_call: TRBD2

cdr3_aa: CASSLVGAGELFF
cdr3_nt: TGTGCCAGCAGCTTAGTGGGAGCCGGGGAGCTGTTTTTT
j_call: TRBJ2-2
v_call: TRBV11-3
clone_size: NA
d_call: NA

cdr3_aa: CASSPERASGELFF
cdr3_nt: TGTGCCAGCTCACCGGAGAGGGCTTCCGGGGAGCTGTTTTTT
j_call: TRBJ2-2
v_call: TRBV18
clone_size: NA
d_call: NA

cdr3_aa: CASGLANGGPQYF
cdr3_nt: TGTGCTAGTGGTTTGGCAAACGGGGGTCCCCAGTACTTC
j_call: TRBJ2-5
v_call: TRBV12-5
clone_size: NA
d_call: NA

cdr3_aa: CASRGQGTAYGYTF
cdr3_nt: TGTGCCAGTAGGGGACAGGGGACGGCATATGGCTACACCTTC
j_call: TRBJ1-2
v_call: TRBV19
clone_size: NA
d_call: TRBD1

cdr3_aa: CASSLGFSALNRSPYNEQFF
cdr3_nt: TGTGCCAGCAGCTTAGGATTTAGCGCGTTAAACCGCAGTCCCTACAATGAGCAGTTCTTC
j_call: TRBJ2-1
v_call: TRBV11-3
clone_size: few
d_call: NA

cdr3_aa: CASSIVAGGRYEQFF
cdr3_nt: TGTGCCAGTAGTATCGTTGCGGGAGGGAGGTATGAGCAGTTCTTC
j_call: TRBJ2-1
v_call: TRBV19
clone_size: once
d_call: TRBD2

cdr3_aa: CASSQGTSGKEQYF
cdr3_nt: TGTGCCAGCAGCCAGGGGACTAGCGGGAAGGAGCAGTACTTC
j_call: TRBJ2-7
v_call: TRBV14
clone_size: NA
d_call: TRBD2

cdr3_aa: CASSLGQGSNQPQHF
cdr3_nt: TGTGCCAGCAGTTTGGGACAGGGAAGCAATCAGCCCCAGCATTTT
j_call: TRBJ1-5
v_call: TRBV14
clone_size: NA
d_call: TRBD1

cdr3_aa: CASSITGDEQYF
cdr3_nt: TGTGCCAGTAGTATCACGGGGGACGAGCAGTACTTC
j_call: TRBJ2-7
v_call: TRBV19
clone_size: NA
d_call: NA

cdr3_aa: CASSLLGGSSYEQYF
cdr3_nt: TGTGCCAGCAGTTTATTAGGGGGTAGCTCCTACGAGCAGTACTTC
j_call: TRBJ2-7
v_call: TRBV27
clone_size: NA
d_call: NA

cdr3_aa: CSVKYRATDTQYF
cdr3_nt: TGCAGCGTTAAATACAGGGCCACAGATACGCAGTATTTT
j_call: TRBJ2-3
v_call: TRBV29-1
clone_size: few
d_call: NA

cdr3_aa: CSVVVTSTDTQYF
cdr3_nt: TGCAGCGTTGTTGTTACTAGCACAGATACGCAGTATTTT
j_call: TRBJ2-3
v_call: TRBV29-1
clone_size: NA
d_call: NA

cdr3_aa: CASSKALKMGGCTSPGEAFF
cdr3_nt: TGTGCCAGCAGCAAAGCCTTAAAAATGGGAGGGTGCACGTCTCCTGGTGAAGCTTTCTTT
j_call: TRBJ1-1
v_call: TRBV21-1
clone_size: few
d_call: NA

cdr3_aa: CASSETSGSLIQYF
cdr3_nt: TGTGCCAGCAGCGAGACTAGCGGGAGTCTGATTCAGTACTTC
j_call: TRBJ2-4
v_call: TRBV9
clone_size: NA
d_call: TRBD2

cdr3_aa: CASSELRNTEAFF
cdr3_nt: TGTGCCAGCAGTGAACTCCGGAACACTGAAGCTTTCTTT
j_call: TRBJ1-1
v_call: TRBV25-1
clone_size: NA
d_call: NA

cdr3_aa: CASSPPTPPGRAFF
cdr3_nt: TGTGCCAGCTCACCACCAACGCCCCCGGGGAGGGCTTTCTTT
j_call: TRBJ1-1
v_call: TRBV18
clone_size: few
d_call: NA

cdr3_aa: CSVDYTDTQYF
cdr3_nt: TGCAGCGTGGACTACACAGATACGCAGTATTTT
j_call: TRBJ2-3
v_call: TRBV29-1
clone_size: NA
d_call: NA